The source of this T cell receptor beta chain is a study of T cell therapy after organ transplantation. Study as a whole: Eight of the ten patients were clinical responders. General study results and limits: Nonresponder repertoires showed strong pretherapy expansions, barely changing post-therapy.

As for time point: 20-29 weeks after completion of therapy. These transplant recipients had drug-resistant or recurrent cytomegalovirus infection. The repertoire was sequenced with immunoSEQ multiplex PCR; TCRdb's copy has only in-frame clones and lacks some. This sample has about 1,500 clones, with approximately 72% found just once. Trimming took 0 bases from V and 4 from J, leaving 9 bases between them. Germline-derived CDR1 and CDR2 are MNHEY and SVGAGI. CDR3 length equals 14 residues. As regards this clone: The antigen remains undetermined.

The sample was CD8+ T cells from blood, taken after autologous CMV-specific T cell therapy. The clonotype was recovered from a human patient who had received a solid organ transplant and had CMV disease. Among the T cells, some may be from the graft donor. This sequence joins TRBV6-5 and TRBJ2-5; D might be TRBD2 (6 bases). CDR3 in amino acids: CASSYSGGLETQYF. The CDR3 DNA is TGTGCCAGCAGTTACTCGGGGGGACTAGAGACCCAGTACTTC.